This TCR beta chain is from a study of blood T cells in healthy people across ages. Primed by a sample-barcoded 5' primer and a J-beta primer mix, a second PCR proceeded for about 6 to 11 cycles. TCRdb analysed the 5' RACE reads with MiXCR anew, one entry per CDR3 protein. Of 650,000 to 950,000 distinct CDR3 sequences in the sample, roughly 44% were seen once. Each sample yielded at least 7 million isolated PBMCs. This clonotype was observed a few times. The CDR3 sequence is 18 residues long. The source material was blood. This chain links TRBV21-1 with TRBJ2-7; TRBD1 is the table's D call and was not checked against the DNA. TRBV21-1 is a pseudogene locus. This receptor was taken from a man in his fifties or sixties in good health. In DNA, the CDR3 is TGTGCCAGCAACCCCTTCCGCCTGACAGGGGGCCTTTCGGACGAGCAGTACTTC. As protein: CASNPFRLTGGLSDEQYF.